These T cell receptor beta chains were read from a single sample in a study of blood T cell repertoires in COVID-19. The repertoire was sequenced with immunoSEQ multiplex PCR; TCRdb's copy has only in-frame clones and lacks some. Among roughly 160,000 clones, roughly 84% were seen once, and the ten largest hold roughly 11%. The sequencing sample was made of peripheral blood. These receptors were obtained from a man between 65 and 79 years old with active or convalescent COVID-19. Each CDR3 is given with its conserved first and last residue. A D gene is named only where the DNA matches it firmly. Clone size is stated in some rows and not others, as once, few, many or a class when expanded.

TRBJ2-7	.	once	TRBV12-3/TRBV12-4	TGTGCCAGCAGTCTTGGACAGTCCTACGAGCAGTACTTC	CASSLGQSYEQYF
TRBJ2-1	.	.	TRBV7-8	TGTGCCAGCAGCTTAGGCCAGAACTACAATGAGCAGTTCTTC	CASSLGQNYNEQFF
TRBJ1-2	.	.	TRBV9	TGTGCCAGCAGCCCCCAGCCGGGACTGAGTCTCTATGGCTACACCTTC	CASSPQPGLSLYGYTF
TRBJ2-1	TRBD2	.	TRBV10-2	TGCGCCAGCAGTGACCAAGGCTCGCGGGGGGAGAACAATGAGCAGTTCTTC	CASSDQGSRGENNEQFF
TRBJ1-1	TRBD1	few	TRBV29-1	TGCAGCGTTGGACACAGGGGGAGGGGGGATACTGAAGCTTTCTTT	CSVGHRGRGDTEAFF
TRBJ2-6	TRBD1	.	TRBV6-6	TGTGCCAGCAGTTACTCTACAGGGGCTGGGGCCAACGTCCTGACTTTC	CASSYSTGAGANVLTF
TRBJ2-7	TRBD1	.	TRBV28	TGTGCCAGCAGGGCCGGGACAGGGAGCTCCTACGAGCAGTACTTC	CASRAGTGSSYEQYF
TRBJ2-7	TRBD1	.	TRBV27	TGTGCCAGCAGTTCTCGCGGACAGGGGGCTTCCTACGAGCAGTACTTC	CASSSRGQGASYEQYF
TRBJ2-1	TRBD1	.	TRBV14	TGTGCCAGCAGCACCTGGACAGGGGCCAGCTACAATGAGCAGTTCTTC	CASSTWTGASYNEQFF
TRBJ2-2	.	few	TRBV27	TGTGCCAGCAGTTGGGTAGGGGGAACCGGGGAGCTGTTTTTT	CASSWVGGTGELFF
TRBJ2-6	TRBD2	.	TRBV7-8	TGTGCCAGCCAAGGGGGGGTCGCGGGAGGATTGAGGGCTGGGGCCAACGTCCTGACTTTC	CASQGGVAGGLRAGANVLTF
TRBJ2-7	.	.	TRBV18	TGTGCCAGCTCACCAGGAGGGGACGAGCAGTACTTC	CASSPGGDEQYF
TRBJ1-5	.	.	TRBV2	TGTGCCAGCACCTCTCTTACAGGGCTCAATCAGCCCCAGCATTTT	CASTSLTGLNQPQHF
TRBJ2-1	.	.	TRBV4-3	TGCGCCAGCAGCCAAGCCTGGGACTTTCTTGAAAATGAGCAGTTCTTC	CASSQAWDFLENEQFF
TRBJ1-2	TRBD1	.	TRBV6-2/TRBV6-3	TGTGCCAGCAGTTACTCTGGACAGGGGGGCTCTGGCTACACCTTC	CASSYSGQGGSGYTF
TRBJ2-3	.	.	TRBV4-3	TGCGCCAGCAGCCCAGGGGGCGGGAGGGACTTACGTGGCACAGATACGCAGTATTTT	CASSPGGGRDLRGTDTQYF
TRBJ1-1	TRBD1	.	TRBV27	TGTGCCAGCACAAAGACAGGGGCCGCCACTGAAGCTTTCTTT	CASTKTGAATEAFF
TRBJ1-3	.	.	TRBV5-1	TGCGCCAGCAGCTTGGGACAGGGAAACACCATATATTTT	CASSLGQGNTIYF
TRBJ1-1	.	.	TRBV5-1	TGCGCCAGCAGCCCCCTGACAGGAGGCTTGAACACTGAAGCTTTCTTT	CASSPLTGGLNTEAFF
TRBJ2-1	.	.	TRBV5-1	TGCGCCAGCAGCTCGACAGGAGAAGGCCACAATGAGCAGTTCTTC	CASSSTGEGHNEQFF
TRBJ2-7	.	.	TRBV19	TGTGCCAGTAGTATCTCAGGGTACGAGCAGTACTTC	CASSISGYEQYF
TRBJ2-7	.	.	TRBV5-6	TGTGCCAGCAGCTTGGGGGCTCAATACGAGCAGTACTTC	CASSLGAQYEQYF
TRBJ2-1	.	.	TRBV28	TGTGCCAGCAGTGGGGGGACCGCTAGCCCCCGAAACAATGAGCAGTTCTTC	CASSGGTASPRNNEQFF
TRBJ1-1	.	.	TRBV6-5	TGTGCCAGCAGTCCCCAGACAGATATGAACACTGAAGCTTTCTTT	CASSPQTDMNTEAFF
TRBJ2-7	.	.	TRBV6-5	TGTGCCAGCGTGAACACTAACTCCTACGAGCAGTACTTC	CASVNTNSYEQYF